This T cell receptor beta chain was sequenced for a study of radiotherapy plus CTLA-4 blockade in lung cancer. About the research overall: Objective responses were observed in approximately 20% of patients, and disease control was achieved by roughly 30%.

This CDR3 comprises 15 residues. Germline values: CDR1 MNHEY, CDR2 SMNVEV (reference sequence). Trimming at V came to 5 bases and at J to 5 bases, leaving 5 bases not matched to a gene. Regarding the study as a whole: Early clone dynamics of blood T cells, plus interferon-beta, reportedly predicted response best. TCR clones of tumor origin grew in blood after radiotherapy plus ipilimumab.

TCRdb's table, derived via immunoSEQ multiplex PCR, lists solely in-frame clones and lacks some. The repertoire includes over 100,000 clones, roughly four fifths of them detected once, and roughly 3.3% sits in the top ten. The sample holds a few counts of this clone. Antigen unknown. This sequence joins TRBV27 and TRBJ2-4, with 11 nucleotides matching TRBD2. This specimen was peripheral blood, taken from a patient treated with radiotherapy plus ipilimumab. The TCR sequence derives from a human donor with non-small cell lung cancer that progressed on radiotherapy plus ipilimumab. Some clones in this sample may be carry-over from other donors' samples. The CDR3 DNA sequence: TGTGCCAGCAGTCCTCTGACTAGCGGGGAAAACATTCAGTACTTC. Translation gives CASSPLTSGENIQYF.